This T cell receptor (beta chain) was documented in a study of radiotherapy plus CTLA-4 blockade in lung cancer. Here immunoSEQ multiplex PCR was the method, and the copy in TCRdb shows in-frame clones only, minus some. The sample contains under 100,000 clones, approximately 83% of which appear only once. Looked up from germline, CDR1 is SQVTM and CDR2 is ANQGSEA. CDR3 size: 11 residues. V lost 4 bases, J lost 4 bases, and 7 bases lay in between. The chain has TRBV29-1 and TRBJ1-2; D not certain. The TCR originated in a human donor with non-small cell lung cancer that progressed on radiotherapy plus ipilimumab. The sequencing used peripheral blood, collected from a patient treated with radiotherapy plus ipilimumab. The CDR3 DNA sequence: TGCAGCGTTGCTGACGGCTATGGCTACACCTTC. Translating it yields CSVADGYGYTF. The variable domain in full, with the rest retrieved from reference TRBV29-1 and TRBJ1-2, is SAVISQKPSRDICQRGTSLTIQCQVDSQVTMMFWYRQQPGQSLTLIATANQGSEATYESGFVIDKFPISRPNLTFSTLTVSNMSPEDSSIYLCSVADGYGYTFGSGTRLTVV.